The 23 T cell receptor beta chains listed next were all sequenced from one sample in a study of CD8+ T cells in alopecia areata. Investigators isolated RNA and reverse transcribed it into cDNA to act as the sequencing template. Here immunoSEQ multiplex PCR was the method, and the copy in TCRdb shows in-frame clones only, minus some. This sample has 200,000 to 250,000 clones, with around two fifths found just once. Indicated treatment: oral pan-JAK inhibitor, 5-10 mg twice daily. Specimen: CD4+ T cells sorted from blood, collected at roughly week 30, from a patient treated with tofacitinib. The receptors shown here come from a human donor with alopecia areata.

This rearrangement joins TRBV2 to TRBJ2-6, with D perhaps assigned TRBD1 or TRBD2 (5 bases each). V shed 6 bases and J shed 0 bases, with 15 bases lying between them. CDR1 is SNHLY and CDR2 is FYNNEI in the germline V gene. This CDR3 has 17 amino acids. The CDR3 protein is CASSSGTAISGANVLTF. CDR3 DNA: TGTGCCAGCAGCTCCGGGACGGCCATCTCTGGGGCCAACGTCCTGACTTTC.

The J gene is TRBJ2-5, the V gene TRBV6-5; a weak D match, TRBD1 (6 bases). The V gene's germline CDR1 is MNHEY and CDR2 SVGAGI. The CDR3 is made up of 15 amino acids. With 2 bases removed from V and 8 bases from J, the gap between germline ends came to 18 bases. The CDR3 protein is CASSYGGSRRDTQYF. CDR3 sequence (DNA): TGTGCCAGCAGTTACGGGGGCAGCCGTCGGGATACCCAGTACTTC.

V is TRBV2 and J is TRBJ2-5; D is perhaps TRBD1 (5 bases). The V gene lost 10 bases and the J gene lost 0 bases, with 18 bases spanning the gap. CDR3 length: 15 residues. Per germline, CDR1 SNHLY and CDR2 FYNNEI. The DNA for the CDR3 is TGTGCCACCCTAAGGGCGCCAGGGTACCAAGAGACCCAGTACTTC. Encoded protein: CATLRAPGYQETQYF.

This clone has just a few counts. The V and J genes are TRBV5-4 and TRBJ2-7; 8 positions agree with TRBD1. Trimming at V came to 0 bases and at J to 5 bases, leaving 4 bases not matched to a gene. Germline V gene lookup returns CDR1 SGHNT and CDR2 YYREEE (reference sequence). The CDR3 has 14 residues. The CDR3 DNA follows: TGTGCCAGCAGCTTGGACAGGGGGACCCACGAGCAGTACTTC. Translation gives CASSLDRGTHEQYF.

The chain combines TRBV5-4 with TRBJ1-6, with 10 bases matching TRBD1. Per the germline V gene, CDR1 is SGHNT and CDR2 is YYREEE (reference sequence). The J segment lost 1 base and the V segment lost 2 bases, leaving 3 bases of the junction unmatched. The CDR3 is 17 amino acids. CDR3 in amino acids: CASSLRQGASYNSPLHF. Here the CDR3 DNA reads TGTGCCAGCAGCTTACGACAGGGGGCTTCCTATAATTCACCCCTCCACTTT.

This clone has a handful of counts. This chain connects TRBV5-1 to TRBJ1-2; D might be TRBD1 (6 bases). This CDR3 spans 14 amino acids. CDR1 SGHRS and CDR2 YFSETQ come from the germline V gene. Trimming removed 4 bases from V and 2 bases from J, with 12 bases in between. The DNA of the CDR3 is TGCGCCAGCAGCATCCGGACAGAGAACTATGGCTACACCTTC. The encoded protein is CASSIRTENYGYTF.

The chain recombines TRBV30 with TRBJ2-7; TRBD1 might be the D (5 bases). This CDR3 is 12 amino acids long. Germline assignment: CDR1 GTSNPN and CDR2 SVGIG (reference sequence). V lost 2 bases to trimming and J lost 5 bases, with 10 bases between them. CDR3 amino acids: CAWSPARDEQYF. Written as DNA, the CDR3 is TGTGCCTGGAGTCCAGCCAGGGACGAGCAGTACTTC.

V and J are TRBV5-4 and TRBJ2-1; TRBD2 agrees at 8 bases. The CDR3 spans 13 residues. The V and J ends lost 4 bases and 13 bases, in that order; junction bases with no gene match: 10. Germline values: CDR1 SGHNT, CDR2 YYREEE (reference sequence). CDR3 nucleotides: TGTGCCAGCAGCCCACGGACTAGCCCCTTTCAGTTCTTC. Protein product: CASSPRTSPFQFF.

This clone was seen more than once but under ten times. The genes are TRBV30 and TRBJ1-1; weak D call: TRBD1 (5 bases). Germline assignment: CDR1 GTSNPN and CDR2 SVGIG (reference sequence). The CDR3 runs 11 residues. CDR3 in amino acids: CAFARGAEAFF. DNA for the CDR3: TGTGCTTTTGCTAGGGGTGCTGAAGCTTTCTTT.

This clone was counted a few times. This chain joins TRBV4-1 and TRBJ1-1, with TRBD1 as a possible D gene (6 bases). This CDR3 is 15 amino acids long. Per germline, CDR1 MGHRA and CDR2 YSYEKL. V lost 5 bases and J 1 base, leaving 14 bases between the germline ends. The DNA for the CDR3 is TGCGCCAGCAGCAGAGTCAGGGGAGGGAACACTGAAGCTTTCTTT. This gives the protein CASSRVRGGNTEAFF.

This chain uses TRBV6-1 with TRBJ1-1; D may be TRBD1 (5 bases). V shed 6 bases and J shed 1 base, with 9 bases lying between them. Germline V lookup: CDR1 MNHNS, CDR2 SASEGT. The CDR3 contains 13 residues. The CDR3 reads CASRTERNTEAFF. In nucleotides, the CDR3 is TGTGCCAGCAGGACAGAGAGGAACACTGAAGCTTTCTTT.

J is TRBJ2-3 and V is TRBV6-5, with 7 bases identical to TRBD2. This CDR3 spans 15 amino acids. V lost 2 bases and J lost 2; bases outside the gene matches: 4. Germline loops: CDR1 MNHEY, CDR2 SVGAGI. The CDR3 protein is CASSYGAGYTDTQYF. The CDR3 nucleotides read TGTGCCAGCAGTTACGGAGCGGGGTACACAGATACGCAGTATTTT.

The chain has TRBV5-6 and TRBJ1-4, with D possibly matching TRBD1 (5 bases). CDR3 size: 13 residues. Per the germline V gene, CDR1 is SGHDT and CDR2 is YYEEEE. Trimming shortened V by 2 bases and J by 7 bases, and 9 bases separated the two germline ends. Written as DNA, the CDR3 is TGTGCCAGCAGCTTACCAGGGAGTGAAAAACTGTTTTTT. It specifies CASSLPGSEKLFF.

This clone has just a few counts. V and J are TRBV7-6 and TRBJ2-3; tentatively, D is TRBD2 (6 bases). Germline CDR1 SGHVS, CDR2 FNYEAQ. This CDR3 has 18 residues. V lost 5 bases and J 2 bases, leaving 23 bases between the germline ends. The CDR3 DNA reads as TGTGCCAGCAGCGCCCCCATCCTAGCGACTAAAAACACAGATACGCAGTATTTT. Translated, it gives CASSAPILATKNTDTQYF.

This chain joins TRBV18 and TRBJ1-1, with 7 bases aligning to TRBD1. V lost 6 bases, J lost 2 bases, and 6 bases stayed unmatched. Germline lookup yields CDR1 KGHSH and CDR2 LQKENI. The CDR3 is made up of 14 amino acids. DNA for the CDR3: TGTGCCAGCTCCAACGCAGGGGGTAACACTGAAGCTTTCTTT. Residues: CASSNAGGNTEAFF.

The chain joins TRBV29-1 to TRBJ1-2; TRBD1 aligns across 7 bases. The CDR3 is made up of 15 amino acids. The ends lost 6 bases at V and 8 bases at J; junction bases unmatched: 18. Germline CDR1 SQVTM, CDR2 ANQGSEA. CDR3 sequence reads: CSVGTGTAGREGYTF. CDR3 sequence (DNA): TGCAGCGTCGGTACCGGGACAGCTGGGCGAGAGGGCTACACCTTC.

The CDR3 bases are TGTGCCAGCAGCCCCCGGGGGGCGGGGAACACAGATACGCAGTATTTT. Translation gives CASSPRGAGNTDTQYF. The chain links TRBV9 to TRBJ2-3; a possible D gene is TRBD2 (7 bases). The germline V gene has CDR1 SGDLS and CDR2 YYNGEE. With 4 bases removed from V and 2 bases from J, the gap between germline ends came to 17 bases. This CDR3 contains 16 residues. Filled out from reference TRBV9 and TRBJ2-3, the complete variable domain reads DSGVTQTPKHLITATGQRVTLRCSPRSGDLSVYWYQQSLDQGLQFLIQYYNGEERAKGNILERFSAQQFPDLHSELNLSSLELGDSALYFCASSPRGAGNTDTQYFGPGTRLTVL.

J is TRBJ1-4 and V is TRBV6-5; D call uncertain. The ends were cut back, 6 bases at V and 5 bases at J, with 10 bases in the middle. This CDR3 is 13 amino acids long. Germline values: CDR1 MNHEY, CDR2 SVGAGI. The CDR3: CASSYGRNEKLFF. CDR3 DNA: TGTGCCAGCAGCTACGGACGGAATGAAAAACTGTTTTTT.

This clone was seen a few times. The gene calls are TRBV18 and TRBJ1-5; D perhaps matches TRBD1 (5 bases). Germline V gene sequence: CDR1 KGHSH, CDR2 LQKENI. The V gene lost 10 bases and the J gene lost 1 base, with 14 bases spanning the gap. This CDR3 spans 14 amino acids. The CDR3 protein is CATSSGGSNQPQHF. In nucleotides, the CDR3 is TGTGCCACCTCCTCGGGGGGAAGCAATCAGCCCCAGCATTTT.

CDR3 amino acids: CASRTGNNQPQHF. For the CDR3, the DNA is TGTGCCAGCAGAACAGGGAACAATCAGCCCCAGCATTTT. V usage is TRBV2 and J usage is TRBJ1-5; D possibly corresponds to TRBD1 (6 bases). The germline gives CDR1 SNHLY, CDR2 FYNNEI. The CDR3 is 13 residues long. Trimming removed 6 bases from V and 3 bases from J, with 9 bases in between.

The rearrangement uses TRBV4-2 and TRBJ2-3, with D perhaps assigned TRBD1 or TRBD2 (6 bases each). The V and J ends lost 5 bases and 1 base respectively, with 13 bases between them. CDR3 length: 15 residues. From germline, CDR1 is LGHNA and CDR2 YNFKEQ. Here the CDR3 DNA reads TGTGCCAGCAGCTTACAGGGCGGGGGCACAGATACGCAGTATTTT. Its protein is CASSLQGGGTDTQYF.

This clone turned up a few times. The CDR3 protein is CASSEAGGPYEQYF. In DNA form, the CDR3 reads TGTGCCAGTAGTGAGGCGGGAGGGCCCTACGAGCAGTACTTC. The rearrangement links TRBV19 to TRBJ2-7; 9 bases are shared with TRBD2. V lost 5 bases, J lost 2 bases, and 4 bases stayed unmatched. The germline V gene has CDR1 LNHDA and CDR2 SQIVND (reference sequence). There are 14 residues in the CDR3.

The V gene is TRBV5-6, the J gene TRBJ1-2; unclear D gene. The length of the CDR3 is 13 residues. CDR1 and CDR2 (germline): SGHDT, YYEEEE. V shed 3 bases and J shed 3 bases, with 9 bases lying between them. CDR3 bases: TGTGCCAGCAGCTGGAGGGCCGACTATGGCTACACCTTC. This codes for CASSWRADYGYTF.